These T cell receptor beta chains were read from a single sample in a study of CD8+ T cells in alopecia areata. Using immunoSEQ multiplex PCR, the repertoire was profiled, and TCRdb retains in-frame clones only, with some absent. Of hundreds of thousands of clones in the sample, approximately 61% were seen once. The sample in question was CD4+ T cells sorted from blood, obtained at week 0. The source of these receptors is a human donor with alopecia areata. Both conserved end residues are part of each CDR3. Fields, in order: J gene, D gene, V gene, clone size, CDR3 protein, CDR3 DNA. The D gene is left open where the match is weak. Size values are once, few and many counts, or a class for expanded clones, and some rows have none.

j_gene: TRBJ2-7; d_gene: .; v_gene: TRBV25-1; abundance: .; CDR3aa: CASRPTGINEQYF; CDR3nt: TGTGCCAGCAGACCCACCGGAATAAACGAGCAGTACTTC
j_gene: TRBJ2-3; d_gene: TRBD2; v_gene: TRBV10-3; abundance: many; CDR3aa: CATALGLATDTQYF; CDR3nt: TGTGCCACCGCCTTGGGACTAGCGACAGATACGCAGTATTTT
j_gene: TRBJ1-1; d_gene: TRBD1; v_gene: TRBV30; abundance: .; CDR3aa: CALPGTGGTEAFF; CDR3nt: TGTGCCTTGCCCGGGACAGGGGGCACTGAAGCTTTCTTT
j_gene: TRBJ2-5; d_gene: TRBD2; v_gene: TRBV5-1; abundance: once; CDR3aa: CASSLGTSGGETQYF; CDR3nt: TGCGCCAGCAGCTTGGGGACTAGCGGGGGTGAGACCCAGTACTTC
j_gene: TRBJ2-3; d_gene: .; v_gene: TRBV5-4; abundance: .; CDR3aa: CASSLGGGLTDTQYF; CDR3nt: TGTGCCAGCAGCTTGGGAGGGGGTCTGACGGATACGCAGTATTTT
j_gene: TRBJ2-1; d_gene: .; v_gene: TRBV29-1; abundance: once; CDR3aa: CSVVLSYNEQFF; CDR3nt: TGCAGCGTTGTTCTCTCCTACAATGAGCAGTTCTTC
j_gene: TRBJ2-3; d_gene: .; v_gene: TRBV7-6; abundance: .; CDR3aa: CASSLTVSTDTQYF; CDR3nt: TGTGCCAGCAGCTTAACGGTTAGCACAGATACGCAGTATTTT
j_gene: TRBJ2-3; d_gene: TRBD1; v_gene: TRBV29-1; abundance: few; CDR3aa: CSAGTAADTQYF; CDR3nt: TGCAGCGCCGGGACAGCAGCAGATACGCAGTATTTT
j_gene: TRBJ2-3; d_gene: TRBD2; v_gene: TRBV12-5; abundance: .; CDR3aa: CASGLSTGGADTQYF; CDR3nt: TGTGCTAGTGGTTTGTCAACGGGAGGGGCAGATACGCAGTATTTT
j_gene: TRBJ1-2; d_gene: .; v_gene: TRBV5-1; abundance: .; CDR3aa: CASSLGTIPPGYTF; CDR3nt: TGCGCCAGCAGCTTGGGTACAATTCCCCCTGGCTACACCTTC
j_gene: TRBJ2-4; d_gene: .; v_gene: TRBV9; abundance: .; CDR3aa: CASSVDVGEGDIQYF; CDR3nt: TGTGCCAGCAGCGTAGACGTCGGAGAGGGAGACATTCAGTACTTC
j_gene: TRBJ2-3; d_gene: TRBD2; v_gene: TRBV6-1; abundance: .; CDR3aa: CASTLAGGTDTQYF; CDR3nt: TGTGCCAGCACCCTAGCGGGGGGCACAGATACGCAGTATTTT
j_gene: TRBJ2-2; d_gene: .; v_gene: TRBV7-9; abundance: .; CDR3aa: CASSAGRQNGELFF; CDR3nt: TGTGCCAGCAGCGCAGGGAGACAGAACGGGGAGCTGTTTTTT
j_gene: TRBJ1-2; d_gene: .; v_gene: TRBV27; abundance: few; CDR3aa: CASSSGRAGYTF; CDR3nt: TGTGCCAGCAGTTCAGGGAGGGCTGGCTACACCTTC
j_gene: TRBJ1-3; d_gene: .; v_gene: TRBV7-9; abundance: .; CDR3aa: CASRGEGNTIYF; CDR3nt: TGTGCCAGCCGCGGAGAAGGAAACACCATATATTTT
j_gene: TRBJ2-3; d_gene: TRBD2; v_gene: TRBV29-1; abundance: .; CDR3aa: CSGSPLAGGTDTQYF; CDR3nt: TGCAGCGGGAGTCCACTAGCGGGGGGCACAGATACGCAGTATTTT
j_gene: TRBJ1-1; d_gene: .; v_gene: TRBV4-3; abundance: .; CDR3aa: CASSQTTGPTEAFF; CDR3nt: TGCGCCAGCAGCCAAACCACAGGGCCCACTGAAGCTTTCTTT
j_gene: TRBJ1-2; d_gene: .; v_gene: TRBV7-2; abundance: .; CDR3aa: CASSFLQNYGYTF; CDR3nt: TGTGCCAGCAGCTTCTTGCAAAACTATGGCTACACCTTC